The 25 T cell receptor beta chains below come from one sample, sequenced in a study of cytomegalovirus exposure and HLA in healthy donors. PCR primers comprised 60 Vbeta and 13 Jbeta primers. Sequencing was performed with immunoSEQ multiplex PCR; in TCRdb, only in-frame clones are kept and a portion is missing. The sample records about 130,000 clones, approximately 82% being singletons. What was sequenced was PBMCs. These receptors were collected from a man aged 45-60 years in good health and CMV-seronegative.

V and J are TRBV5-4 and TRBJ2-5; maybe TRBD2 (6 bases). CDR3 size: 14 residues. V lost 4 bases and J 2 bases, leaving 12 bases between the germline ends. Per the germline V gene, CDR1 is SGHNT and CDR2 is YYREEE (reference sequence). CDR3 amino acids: CASSGGLLQETQYF. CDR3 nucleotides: TGTGCCAGCAGCGGGGGACTGCTGCAAGAGACCCAGTACTTC.

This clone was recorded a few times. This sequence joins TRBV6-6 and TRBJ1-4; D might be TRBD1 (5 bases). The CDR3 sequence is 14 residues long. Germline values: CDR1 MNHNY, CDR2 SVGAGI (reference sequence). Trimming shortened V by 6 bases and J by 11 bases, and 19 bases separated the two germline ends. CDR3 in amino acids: CASRPTPAGLKLFF. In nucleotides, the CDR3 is TGTGCCAGCAGACCCACCCCTGCAGGGTTGAAACTGTTTTTT.

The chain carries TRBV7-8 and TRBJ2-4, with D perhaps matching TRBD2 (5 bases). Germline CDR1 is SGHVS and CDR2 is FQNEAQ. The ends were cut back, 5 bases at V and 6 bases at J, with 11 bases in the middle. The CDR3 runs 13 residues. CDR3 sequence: CASSPGILNIQYF. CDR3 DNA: TGTGCCAGCAGCCCCGGGATTCTAAACATTCAGTACTTC.

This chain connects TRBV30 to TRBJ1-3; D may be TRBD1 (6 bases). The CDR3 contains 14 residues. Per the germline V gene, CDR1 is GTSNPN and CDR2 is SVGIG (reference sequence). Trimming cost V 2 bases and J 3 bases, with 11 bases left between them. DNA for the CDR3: TGTGCCTGGAGTCGGGGGGCGAGTGGAAACACCATATATTTT. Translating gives CAWSRGASGNTIYF.

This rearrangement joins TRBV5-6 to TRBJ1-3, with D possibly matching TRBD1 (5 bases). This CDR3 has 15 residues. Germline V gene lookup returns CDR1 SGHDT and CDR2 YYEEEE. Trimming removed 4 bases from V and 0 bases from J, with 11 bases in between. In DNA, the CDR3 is TGTGCCAGCAGCAACCGCGGGGCCTCTGGAAACACCATATATTTT. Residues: CASSNRGASGNTIYF. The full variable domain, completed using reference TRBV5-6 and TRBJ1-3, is DAGVTQSPTHLIKTRGQQVTLRCSPKSGHDTVSWYQQALGQGPQFIFQYYEEEERQRGNFPDRFSGHQFPNYSSELNVNALLLGDSALYLCASSNRGASGNTIYFGEGSWLTVV.

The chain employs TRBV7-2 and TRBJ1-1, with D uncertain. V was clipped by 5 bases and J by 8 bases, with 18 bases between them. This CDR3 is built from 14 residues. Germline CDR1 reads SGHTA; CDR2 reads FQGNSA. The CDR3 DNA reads TGTGCCAGCAGCCAGAGTAGTGGCAGGCAAGAAGCTTTCTTT. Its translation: CASSQSSGRQEAFF.

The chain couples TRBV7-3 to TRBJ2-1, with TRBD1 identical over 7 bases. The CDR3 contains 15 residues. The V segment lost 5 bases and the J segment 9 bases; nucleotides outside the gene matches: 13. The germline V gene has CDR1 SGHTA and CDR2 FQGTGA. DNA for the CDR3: TGTGCCAGCAGCCTGACCGGACAGGTGAGCGGTGAGCAGTTCTTC. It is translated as CASSLTGQVSGEQFF.

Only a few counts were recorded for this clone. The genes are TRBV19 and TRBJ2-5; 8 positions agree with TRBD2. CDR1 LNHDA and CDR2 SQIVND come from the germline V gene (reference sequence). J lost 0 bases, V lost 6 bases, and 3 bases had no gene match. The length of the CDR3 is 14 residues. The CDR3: CASRAGGHQETQYF. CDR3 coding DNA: TGTGCCAGTAGGGCGGGGGGCCACCAAGAGACCCAGTACTTC.

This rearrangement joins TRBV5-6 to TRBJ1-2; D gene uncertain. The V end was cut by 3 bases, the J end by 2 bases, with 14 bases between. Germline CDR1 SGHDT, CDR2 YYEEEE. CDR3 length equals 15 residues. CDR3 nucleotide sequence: TGTGCCAGCAGCTCAGGACTCCTAAGAAACTATGGCTACACCTTC. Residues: CASSSGLLRNYGYTF.

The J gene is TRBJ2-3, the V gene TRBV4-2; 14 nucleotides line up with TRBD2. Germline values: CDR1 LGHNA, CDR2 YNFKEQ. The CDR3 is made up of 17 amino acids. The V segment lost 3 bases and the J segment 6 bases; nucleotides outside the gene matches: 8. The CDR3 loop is CASSHGLAGGAPDTQYF. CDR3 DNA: TGTGCCAGCAGCCACGGACTAGCGGGGGGCGCTCCCGATACGCAGTATTTT.

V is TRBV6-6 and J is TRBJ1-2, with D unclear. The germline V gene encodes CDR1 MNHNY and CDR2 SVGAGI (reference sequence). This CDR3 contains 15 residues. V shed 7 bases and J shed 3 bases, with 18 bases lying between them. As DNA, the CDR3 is TGTGCCAGCATGGGTGACTACAAGCCGTACTATGGCTACACCTTC. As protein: CASMGDYKPYYGYTF.

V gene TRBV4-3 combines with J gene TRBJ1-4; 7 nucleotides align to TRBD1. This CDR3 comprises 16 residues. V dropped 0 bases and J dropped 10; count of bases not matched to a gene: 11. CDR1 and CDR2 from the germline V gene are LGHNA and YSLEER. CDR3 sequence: CASSQDRGTADGKLFF. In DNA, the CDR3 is TGCGCCAGCAGCCAAGATCGGGGGACAGCGGATGGAAAACTGTTTTTT.

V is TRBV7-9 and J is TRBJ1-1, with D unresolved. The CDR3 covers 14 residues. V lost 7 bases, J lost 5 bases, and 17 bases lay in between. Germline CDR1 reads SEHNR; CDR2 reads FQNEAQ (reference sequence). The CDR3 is CASIRKEGGTEAFF. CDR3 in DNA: TGTGCCAGCATTAGGAAGGAGGGAGGGACTGAAGCTTTCTTT.

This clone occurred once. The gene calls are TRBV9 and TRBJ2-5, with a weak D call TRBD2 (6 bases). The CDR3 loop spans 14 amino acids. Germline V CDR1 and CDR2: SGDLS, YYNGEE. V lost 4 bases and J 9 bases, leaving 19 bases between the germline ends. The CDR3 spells CASSLGLLDGSQYF. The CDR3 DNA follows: TGTGCCAGCAGCCTGGGACTGTTGGATGGATCCCAGTACTTC.

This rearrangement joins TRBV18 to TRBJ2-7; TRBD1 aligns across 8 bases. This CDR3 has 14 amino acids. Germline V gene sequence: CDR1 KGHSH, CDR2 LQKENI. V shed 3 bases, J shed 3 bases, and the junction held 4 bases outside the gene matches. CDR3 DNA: TGTGCCAGCTCACCTGAAGGACAGGGCTACGAGCAGTACTTC. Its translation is CASSPEGQGYEQYF.

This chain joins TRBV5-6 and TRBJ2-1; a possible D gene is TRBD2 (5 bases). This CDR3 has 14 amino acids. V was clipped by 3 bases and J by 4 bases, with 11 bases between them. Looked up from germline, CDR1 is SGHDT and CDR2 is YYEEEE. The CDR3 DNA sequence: TGTGCCAGCAGCTCGGGGATGGGATACAATGAGCAGTTCTTC. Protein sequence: CASSSGMGYNEQFF.

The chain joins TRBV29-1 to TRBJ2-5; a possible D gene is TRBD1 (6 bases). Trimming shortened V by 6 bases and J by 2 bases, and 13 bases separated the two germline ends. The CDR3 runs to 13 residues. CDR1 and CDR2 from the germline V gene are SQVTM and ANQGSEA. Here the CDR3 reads CSVQGNPQETQYF. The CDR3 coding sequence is TGCAGCGTGCAGGGGAACCCTCAAGAGACCCAGTACTTC.

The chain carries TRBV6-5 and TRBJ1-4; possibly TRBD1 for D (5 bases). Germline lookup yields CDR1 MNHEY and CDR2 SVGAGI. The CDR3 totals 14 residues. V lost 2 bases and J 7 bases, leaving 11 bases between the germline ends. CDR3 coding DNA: TGTGCCAGCAGTTACCTAAGGGGCGGTGAAAAACTGTTTTTT. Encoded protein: CASSYLRGGEKLFF.

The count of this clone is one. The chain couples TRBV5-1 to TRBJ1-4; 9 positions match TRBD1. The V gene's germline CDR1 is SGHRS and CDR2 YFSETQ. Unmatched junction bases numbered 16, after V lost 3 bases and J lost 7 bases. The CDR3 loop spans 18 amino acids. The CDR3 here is CASSSDPGQGEHSEKLFF. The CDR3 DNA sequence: TGCGCCAGCAGCTCGGATCCGGGACAGGGAGAACATAGTGAAAAACTGTTTTTT.

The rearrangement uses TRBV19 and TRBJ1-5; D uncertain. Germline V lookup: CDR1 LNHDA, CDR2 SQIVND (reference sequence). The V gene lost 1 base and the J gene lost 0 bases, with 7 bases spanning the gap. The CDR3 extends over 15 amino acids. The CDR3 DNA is TGTGCCAGTAGTATAGGGCAGAATAGCAATCAGCCCCAGCATTTT. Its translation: CASSIGQNSNQPQHF. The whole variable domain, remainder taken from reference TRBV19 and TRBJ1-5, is DGGITQSPKYLFRKEGQNVTLSCEQNLNHDAMYWYRQDPGQGLRLIYYSQIVNDFQKGDIAEGYSVSREKKESFPLTVTSAQKNPTAFYLCASSIGQNSNQPQHFGDGTRLSIL.

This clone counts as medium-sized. CDR3 in amino acids: CASSPGESSYEQYF. The CDR3 DNA is TGTGCCAGCAGCCCGGGAGAGAGCTCCTACGAGCAGTACTTC. The gene calls are TRBV6-5 and TRBJ2-7, with a weak D call TRBD2 (6 bases). With 6 bases removed from V and 0 bases from J, the gap between germline ends came to 12 bases. The CDR3 spans 14 residues. Germline V CDR1 and CDR2: MNHEY, SVGAGI.

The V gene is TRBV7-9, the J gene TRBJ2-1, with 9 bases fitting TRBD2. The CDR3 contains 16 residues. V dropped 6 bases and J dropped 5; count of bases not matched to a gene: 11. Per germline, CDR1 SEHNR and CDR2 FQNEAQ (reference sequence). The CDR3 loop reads CASSLLLAGSNNEQFF. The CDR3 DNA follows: TGTGCCAGCAGTCTTCTTCTAGCGGGGAGTAACAATGAGCAGTTCTTC.

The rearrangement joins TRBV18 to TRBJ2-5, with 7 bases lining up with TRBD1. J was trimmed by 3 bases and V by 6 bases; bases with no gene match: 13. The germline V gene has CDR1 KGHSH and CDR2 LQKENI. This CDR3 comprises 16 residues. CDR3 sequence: CASSPRPGQAEETQYF. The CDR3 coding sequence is TGTGCCAGCTCGCCGCGGCCTGGACAGGCAGAAGAGACCCAGTACTTC. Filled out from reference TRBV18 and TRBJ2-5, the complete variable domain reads NAGVMQNPRHLVRRRGQEARLRCSPMKGHSHVYWYRQLPEEGLKFMVYLQKENIIDESGMPKERFSAEFPKEGPSILRIQQVVRGDSAAYFCASSPRPGQAEETQYFGPGTRLLVL.

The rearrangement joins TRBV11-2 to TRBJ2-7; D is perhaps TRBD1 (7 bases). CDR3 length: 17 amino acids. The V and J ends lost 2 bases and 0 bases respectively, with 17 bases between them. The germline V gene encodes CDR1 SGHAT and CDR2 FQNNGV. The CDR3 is CASSLNGGQPNSYEQYF. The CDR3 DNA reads TGTGCCAGCAGCTTAAACGGGGGACAGCCCAACTCCTACGAGCAGTACTTC.

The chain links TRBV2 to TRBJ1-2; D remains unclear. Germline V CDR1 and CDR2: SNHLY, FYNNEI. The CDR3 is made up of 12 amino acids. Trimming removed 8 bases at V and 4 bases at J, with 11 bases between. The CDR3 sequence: CASCTDTYGYTF. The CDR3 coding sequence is TGTGCCAGCTGTACCGACACCTATGGCTACACCTTC.